Presented here are 14 T cell receptor beta chains from one specimen sequenced in a study of beta chain features in type 1 diabetes. Their recognized antigens are unknown. Expressed TCRB transcripts were sequenced because the entire RNA isolate underwent reverse transcription. Clones were read by immunoSEQ multiplex PCR, and TCRdb kept only the in-frame ones, dropping some. Of roughly 730,000 clones in the sample, roughly 12% were seen once. Points from the study as a whole: Shorter TCRB CDR3s, moderately but significantly so, were found in Type 1 diabetes patients in all four CD4+ subsets.

The sequencing sample was made of naive CD4+ T cells from blood. All receptors derive from a man aged 18-30 years with type 1 diabetes.

The rearrangement links TRBV9 to TRBJ2-5; tentatively, D is TRBD1 (5 bases). The end of the DNA is better explained by TRBJ2-7, so the J call may be wrong. Germline V CDR1 and CDR2: SGDLS, YYNGEE. CDR3 length: 14 amino acids. The CDR3 reads CASSERQSSYEQYF. The CDR3 DNA follows: TGTGCCAGCAGCGAGAGACAGAGCTCCTACGAGCAGTACTTC.

This clone was seen a few times. V gene TRBV20-1 combines with J gene TRBJ2-7; D unresolved. Trimming took off 6 bases at V and 2 bases at J, with 8 bases between the two ends. CDR3 length: 11 residues. The germline gives CDR1 DFQATT, CDR2 SNEGSKA (reference sequence). The CDR3 DNA is TGCAGTGCGGAATCCCCCTACGAGCAGTACTTC. Amino acid sequence: CSAESPYEQYF.

The chain links TRBV7-2 to TRBJ2-5; D not resolved. Trimming left V 5 bases short and J 4 bases short, with 8 bases between. Germline loops: CDR1 SGHTA, CDR2 FQGNSA. The CDR3 sequence is 12 residues long. Here the CDR3 reads CASSGLTETQYF. The CDR3 DNA is TGTGCCAGCAGCGGCCTTACAGAGACCCAGTACTTC.

This clone turned up a few times. The V gene is TRBV28, the J gene TRBJ2-1; TRBD1 is a possible D gene (6 bases). The germline CDR1 and CDR2 sequences are MDHEN and SYDVKM. There are 12 residues in the CDR3. V was clipped by 1 base and J by 9 bases, with 7 bases between them. CDR3 sequence reads: CASSLLQGEQFF. The CDR3 DNA reads as TGTGCCAGCAGTTTATTACAGGGTGAGCAGTTCTTC.

This clone was counted a few times. The chain is built from TRBV29-1 and TRBJ1-3; no definite D call. V gave up 2 bases and J gave up 4 bases, with 3 bases separating them. The CDR3 runs 11 residues. Germline V lookup: CDR1 SQVTM, CDR2 ANQGSEA. This CDR3 reads CSVERGNTIYF. The CDR3 DNA reads TGCAGCGTTGAAAGGGGAAACACCATATATTTT. Looking up the rest from reference TRBV29-1 and TRBJ1-3 gives the full variable domain: SAVISQKPSRDICQRGTSLTIQCQVDSQVTMMFWYRQQPGQSLTLIATANQGSEATYESGFVIDKFPISRPNLTFSTLTVSNMSPEDSSIYLCSVERGNTIYFGEGSWLTVV.

As for this clone: In the same sample, other DNA sequences code for this CDR3. As DNA, the CDR3 is TGTGCCAGCAGCTTAGAGGCCAACACTGAAGCTTTCTTT. This gives the protein CASSLEANTEAFF. This chain connects TRBV7-2 to TRBJ1-1, with D hard to call. The germline V and J ends were trimmed by 1 base and 2 bases, with 5 bases remaining between them. Germline V gene sequence: CDR1 SGHTA, CDR2 FQGNSA. The CDR3 is made up of 13 amino acids. The whole variable domain, remainder taken from reference TRBV7-2 and TRBJ1-1, is GAGVSQSPSNKVTEKGKDVELRCDPISGHTALYWYRQSLGQGLEFLIYFQGNSAPDKSGLPSDRFSAERTGGSVSTLTIQRTQQEDSAVYLCASSLEANTEAFFGQGTRLTVV.

This clone was detected a few times. This chain uses TRBV29-1 with TRBJ1-1; D possibly corresponds to TRBD1 (6 bases). This CDR3 is built from 14 residues. CDR1 is SQVTM and CDR2 is ANQGSEA in the germline V gene. The V end was cut by 4 bases, the J end by 2 bases, with 14 bases between. For the CDR3, the DNA is TGCAGCGTTGCTCCCCGACAGGCTAACACTGAAGCTTTCTTT. This codes for CSVAPRQANTEAFF. The complete variable domain, with remaining parts taken from reference TRBV29-1 and TRBJ1-1, reads SAVISQKPSRDICQRGTSLTIQCQVDSQVTMMFWYRQQPGQSLTLIATANQGSEATYESGFVIDKFPISRPNLTFSTLTVSNMSPEDSSIYLCSVAPRQANTEAFFGQGTRLTVV.

This clone was counted only a few times. The CDR3, as DNA: TGTGCCTGTCCCGGACAGGGGAAACTAGGTACTGAAGCTTTCTTT. Its protein is CACPGQGKLGTEAFF. The chain couples TRBV30 to TRBJ1-1, with TRBD1 matching 9 bases. V dropped 6 bases and J dropped 5; count of bases not matched to a gene: 13. The CDR3 contains 15 residues. The V gene's germline CDR1 is GTSNPN and CDR2 SVGIG (reference sequence).

This clone was counted only a few times. The V call is TRBV6-5, the J call TRBJ1-1; weak D call: TRBD1 (5 bases). CDR3 size: 15 residues. Germline V gene lookup returns CDR1 MNHEY and CDR2 SVGAGI. Trimming took 6 bases from V and 1 from J, leaving 15 bases between them. This CDR3 is CASSPGTAGNTEAFF. The DNA of the CDR3 is TGTGCCAGCAGCCCTGGGACCGCGGGGAACACTGAAGCTTTCTTT.

This clone was picked up a small number of times. The rearrangement uses TRBV7-6 and TRBJ1-1; maybe TRBD1 (6 bases). The germline V gene has CDR1 SGHVS and CDR2 FNYEAQ. V lost 2 bases and J 2 bases, leaving 21 bases between the germline ends. The CDR3 loop spans 18 amino acids. CDR3 sequence (DNA): TGTGCCAGCAGCTTAATCGGAACGGGGGCAGGCGAAAACACTGAAGCTTTCTTT. Translation gives CASSLIGTGAGENTEAFF.

About this clone: The identical CDR3 is also encoded by other nucleotide sequences in the sample. This rearrangement joins TRBV19 to TRBJ1-2; D not resolved. V was shortened by 3 bases and J by 0 bases, with 8 bases between the two germline ends. This CDR3 comprises 14 residues. Germline V CDR1 and CDR2: LNHDA, SQIVND (reference sequence). The CDR3 bases are TGTGCCAGTAGTATTGCCGGACCTAACTATGGCTACACCTTC. Its translation is CASSIAGPNYGYTF.

This clone was seen only a few times. The CDR3 loop is CASSPADRVLYNEQFF. The CDR3 bases are TGCGCCAGCAGCCCAGCGGACAGGGTCCTCTACAATGAGCAGTTCTTC. This rearrangement joins TRBV4-1 to TRBJ2-1, with 8 bases that match TRBD1. CDR3 size: 16 residues. V dropped 4 bases and J dropped 3; count of bases not matched to a gene: 8. Germline CDR1 MGHRA, CDR2 YSYEKL.

Only a few counts were recorded for this clone. V gene TRBV7-6 combines with J gene TRBJ2-6; maybe TRBD1 (6 bases). The CDR3 totals 18 residues. Trimming cost V 0 bases and J 0 bases, with 12 bases left between them. Germline assignment: CDR1 SGHVS and CDR2 FNYEAQ. The CDR3 region has the DNA TGTGCCAGCAGCTTAGCTAGCGACAGGTTCTCTGGGGCCAACGTCCTGACTTTC. Protein product: CASSLASDRFSGANVLTF.

This clone appeared a few times. This sequence joins TRBV29-1 and TRBJ1-5, with D maybe TRBD1 (6 bases). The CDR3 sequence is 12 residues long. Germline CDR1 and CDR2: SQVTM and ANQGSEA. Trimming shortened V by 5 bases and J by 5 bases, and 10 bases separated the two germline ends. CDR3 amino acids: CSVPGEDQPQHF. In DNA form, the CDR3 reads TGCAGCGTTCCAGGGGAGGATCAGCCCCAGCATTTT.